The rows below give T cell receptor beta chains drawn from one sample of a study of blood T cell repertoires in COVID-19. The assay was immunoSEQ multiplex PCR, and TCRdb's table has in-frame clones only and misses some. This sample yields 150,000 to 200,000 clones, of which approximately 80% are seen a single time; approximately 11% belongs to the top ten. Sequencing was performed on peripheral blood. The receptors were gathered from a human donor in a cohort sampled during active COVID-19. The CDR3 runs from the conserved cysteine through the conserved F or W. The D gene is left open where the match is weak. Size is stated for part of the rows, as once, few or many counts, or as a class when the clone is expanded.

j_call: TRBJ1-2; d_call: .; clone_size: .; v_call: TRBV5-1; cdr3_aa: CASSFLDRFNYGYTF; cdr3_nt: TGCGCCAGCAGCTTTTTGGACAGATTCAACTATGGCTACACCTTC
j_call: TRBJ1-1; d_call: .; clone_size: .; v_call: TRBV19; cdr3_aa: CASSKQGIEAFF; cdr3_nt: TGTGCCAGTAGTAAACAGGGCATTGAAGCTTTCTTT
j_call: TRBJ2-2; d_call: TRBD1; clone_size: .; v_call: TRBV11-2; cdr3_aa: CASSSNRGRNGELFF; cdr3_nt: TGTGCCAGCAGCTCGAACAGGGGGCGTAACGGGGAGCTGTTTTTT
j_call: TRBJ1-1; d_call: .; clone_size: .; v_call: TRBV20-1; cdr3_aa: CSAQENTEAFF; cdr3_nt: TGCAGTGCGCAGGAGAACACTGAAGCTTTCTTT
j_call: TRBJ2-2; d_call: TRBD2; clone_size: .; v_call: TRBV11-2; cdr3_aa: CASWPAGAAGELFF; cdr3_nt: TGTGCCAGCTGGCCGGCGGGAGCGGCCGGGGAGCTGTTTTTT
j_call: TRBJ1-1; d_call: TRBD1; clone_size: few; v_call: TRBV5-5; cdr3_aa: CASSLAGWDRANTEAFF; cdr3_nt: TGTGCCAGCAGCTTGGCGGGGTGGGACAGGGCGAACACTGAAGCTTTCTTT
j_call: TRBJ1-5; d_call: .; clone_size: few; v_call: TRBV2; cdr3_aa: CASSREGSGNQPQHF; cdr3_nt: TGTGCCAGCAGCCGAGAAGGGAGCGGCAATCAGCCCCAGCATTTT
j_call: TRBJ2-7; d_call: TRBD2; clone_size: .; v_call: TRBV5-1; cdr3_aa: CASSLEQLAGIISYEQYF; cdr3_nt: TGCGCCAGCAGCTTGGAACAGCTAGCGGGGATTATCTCCTACGAGCAGTACTTC
j_call: TRBJ2-6; d_call: TRBD2; clone_size: few; v_call: TRBV2; cdr3_aa: CASSPLAGGPPGANVLTF; cdr3_nt: TGTGCCAGCAGTCCACTAGCGGGAGGGCCCCCTGGGGCCAACGTCCTGACTTTC
j_call: TRBJ2-7; d_call: TRBD1; clone_size: .; v_call: TRBV4-3; cdr3_aa: CASSQDRGTGRNEQYF; cdr3_nt: TGCGCCAGCAGCCAAGATCGGGGGACAGGGAGAAACGAGCAGTACTTC
j_call: TRBJ1-1; d_call: .; clone_size: many; v_call: TRBV28; cdr3_aa: CASSSTSGGRRTEAFF; cdr3_nt: TGTGCCAGCAGTTCGACCTCCGGAGGACGTCGCACTGAAGCTTTCTTT
j_call: TRBJ1-2; d_call: TRBD1; clone_size: .; v_call: TRBV6-6; cdr3_aa: CASRLGGTGKGYTF; cdr3_nt: TGTGCCAGCAGACTAGGAGGGACAGGCAAGGGCTACACCTTC
j_call: TRBJ2-2; d_call: TRBD1; clone_size: .; v_call: TRBV6-6; cdr3_aa: CASSYRQGGTGELFF; cdr3_nt: TGTGCCAGCAGTTACCGACAGGGCGGCACCGGGGAGCTGTTTTTT
j_call: TRBJ1-1; d_call: .; clone_size: once; v_call: TRBV27; cdr3_aa: CASSFSRNGGTEAFF; cdr3_nt: TGTGCCAGCAGTTTTTCCCGCAATGGAGGGACTGAAGCTTTCTTT
j_call: TRBJ2-5; d_call: TRBD1; clone_size: .; v_call: TRBV5-4; cdr3_aa: CASMGQGEETQYF; cdr3_nt: TGTGCCAGCATGGGGCAGGGGGAAGAGACCCAGTACTTC
j_call: TRBJ2-2; d_call: .; clone_size: once; v_call: TRBV20-1; cdr3_aa: CSASAGNTGELFF; cdr3_nt: TGCAGTGCTAGTGCAGGGAACACCGGGGAGCTGTTTTTT
j_call: TRBJ1-6; d_call: .; clone_size: .; v_call: TRBV7-2; cdr3_aa: CASSKNPSYNSPLHF; cdr3_nt: TGTGCCAGCAGCAAAAACCCCAGCTATAATTCACCCCTCCACTTT
j_call: TRBJ1-6; d_call: .; clone_size: few; v_call: TRBV7-2; cdr3_aa: CASSLGRGSNSPLHF; cdr3_nt: TGTGCCAGCAGCTTAGGAAGGGGTAGTAATTCACCCCTCCACTTT
j_call: TRBJ1-2; d_call: TRBD1; clone_size: .; v_call: TRBV3-1/TRBV3-2; cdr3_aa: CASSQEAGGKGIYGYTF; cdr3_nt: TGTGCCAGCAGCCAAGAGGCAGGGGGGAAGGGGATCTATGGCTACACCTTC
j_call: TRBJ2-3; d_call: .; clone_size: .; v_call: TRBV27; cdr3_aa: CASSLRRNTDTQYF; cdr3_nt: TGTGCCAGCAGTTTGCGGCGGAACACAGATACGCAGTATTTT
j_call: TRBJ1-2; d_call: .; clone_size: once; v_call: TRBV7-9; cdr3_aa: CASSPPRQGQGYTF; cdr3_nt: TGTGCCAGCAGCCCCCCGCGGCAGGGCCAAGGCTACACCTTC
j_call: TRBJ1-2; d_call: TRBD1; clone_size: .; v_call: TRBV28; cdr3_aa: CASSFETGGSGYGYTF; cdr3_nt: TGTGCCAGCAGTTTTGAGACAGGGGGGTCCGGCTATGGCTACACCTTC
j_call: TRBJ2-6; d_call: .; clone_size: .; v_call: TRBV7-7; cdr3_aa: CASSPRPGANVLTF; cdr3_nt: TGTGCCAGCAGCCCCCGTCCTGGGGCCAACGTCCTGACTTTC
j_call: TRBJ2-5; d_call: .; clone_size: .; v_call: TRBV9; cdr3_aa: CASSVGLRGRDQETQYF; cdr3_nt: TGTGCCAGCAGCGTAGGTCTGAGGGGGAGGGATCAAGAGACCCAGTACTTC
j_call: TRBJ2-3; d_call: .; clone_size: .; v_call: TRBV19; cdr3_aa: CASSTQGDSSTDTQYF; cdr3_nt: TGTGCCAGTAGTACCCAGGGCGACAGTAGCACAGATACGCAGTATTTT
j_call: TRBJ2-7; d_call: .; clone_size: .; v_call: TRBV10-3; cdr3_aa: CAISEPGDGSYEQYF; cdr3_nt: TGTGCCATCAGTGAGCCAGGGGACGGCTCCTACGAGCAGTACTTC
j_call: TRBJ1-2; d_call: TRBD1; clone_size: many; v_call: TRBV30; cdr3_aa: CAWGTGLEVGYTF; cdr3_nt: TGTGCCTGGGGGACAGGGCTGGAGGTTGGCTACACCTTC
j_call: TRBJ2-3; d_call: .; clone_size: once; v_call: TRBV4-3; cdr3_aa: CASSPNQGADTQYF; cdr3_nt: TGCGCCAGCAGCCCAAACCAGGGTGCAGATACGCAGTATTTT
j_call: TRBJ1-1; d_call: TRBD1; clone_size: once; v_call: TRBV7-6; cdr3_aa: CASSLGTGVSTEAFF; cdr3_nt: TGTGCCAGCAGCTTGGGGACAGGGGTTTCCACTGAAGCTTTCTTT
j_call: TRBJ2-2; d_call: TRBD2; clone_size: .; v_call: TRBV3-1/TRBV3-2; cdr3_aa: CASSRLADANTGELFF; cdr3_nt: TGTGCCAGCAGCCGACTAGCGGACGCGAACACCGGGGAGCTGTTTTTT
j_call: TRBJ2-5; d_call: TRBD1; clone_size: .; v_call: TRBV6-5; cdr3_aa: CASRRDRQETQYF; cdr3_nt: TGTGCCAGCAGACGGGACAGACAAGAGACCCAGTACTTC
j_call: TRBJ1-1; d_call: TRBD1; clone_size: .; v_call: TRBV30; cdr3_aa: CACPKTGGARTEAFF; cdr3_nt: TGTGCCTGCCCTAAAACAGGGGGCGCGCGCACTGAAGCTTTCTTT
j_call: TRBJ1-5; d_call: .; clone_size: .; v_call: TRBV7-8; cdr3_aa: CASSSIAGGNQPQHF; cdr3_nt: TGTGCCAGCAGCTCCATAGCCGGGGGGAATCAGCCCCAGCATTTT
j_call: TRBJ1-2; d_call: TRBD1; clone_size: many; v_call: TRBV5-6; cdr3_aa: CASSLGRTGGTIYGYTF; cdr3_nt: TGTGCCAGCAGCTTGGGGAGGACAGGGGGAACCATCTATGGCTACACCTTC
j_call: TRBJ1-1; d_call: .; clone_size: .; v_call: TRBV30; cdr3_aa: CAWSVRSWGGTEAFF; cdr3_nt: TGTGCCTGGAGTGTAAGATCGTGGGGAGGCACTGAAGCTTTCTTT
j_call: TRBJ1-6; d_call: TRBD1; clone_size: .; v_call: TRBV5-1; cdr3_aa: CASSLGQGAGSPLHF; cdr3_nt: TGCGCCAGCAGCTTGGGACAGGGGGCCGGTTCACCCCTCCACTTT
j_call: TRBJ2-1; d_call: TRBD1; clone_size: .; v_call: TRBV6-2/TRBV6-3; cdr3_aa: CASSNRDRVYNEQFF; cdr3_nt: TGTGCCAGCAGTAACCGGGACAGGGTTTACAATGAGCAGTTCTTC